The source of this T cell receptor beta chain is a study of cytomegalovirus exposure and HLA in healthy donors. V lost 4 bases to trimming and J lost 5 bases; unmatched junction nucleotides: 4. CDR1 is SGDLS, CDR2 YYNGEE, per germline. The CDR3 loop spans 15 amino acids. Details on this clone: Its matching antigen is unknown.

Study-wide findings and caveats: Researchers catalogued roughly 150 TCR beta chains as cytomegalovirus-associated. TCR beta V- and J-gene trimming was later associated with a missense DCLRE1C variant. The CMV antigen specificity of a few CMV-associated chains was confirmed through in vitro analysis. Most observed TCR sequences were rare, whereas some public TCRs were detected in many donors.

The PCR used 60 Vbeta and 13 Jbeta primers. The data were produced by immunoSEQ multiplex PCR, yet TCRdb's version contains in-frame clones alone and is incomplete. The sample yields approximately 240,000 clones, about three quarters seen once. Sequencing used PBMCs. The V gene is TRBV9, the J gene TRBJ2-2; 11 nucleotides match TRBD2. The TCR originated in a woman aged 60-75 years in good health and CMV-seropositive. CDR3 nucleotides: TGTGCCAGCAGCTCTAGCGGGGGGAGTACCGGGGAGCTGTTTTTT. Translating it yields CASSSSGGSTGELFF.